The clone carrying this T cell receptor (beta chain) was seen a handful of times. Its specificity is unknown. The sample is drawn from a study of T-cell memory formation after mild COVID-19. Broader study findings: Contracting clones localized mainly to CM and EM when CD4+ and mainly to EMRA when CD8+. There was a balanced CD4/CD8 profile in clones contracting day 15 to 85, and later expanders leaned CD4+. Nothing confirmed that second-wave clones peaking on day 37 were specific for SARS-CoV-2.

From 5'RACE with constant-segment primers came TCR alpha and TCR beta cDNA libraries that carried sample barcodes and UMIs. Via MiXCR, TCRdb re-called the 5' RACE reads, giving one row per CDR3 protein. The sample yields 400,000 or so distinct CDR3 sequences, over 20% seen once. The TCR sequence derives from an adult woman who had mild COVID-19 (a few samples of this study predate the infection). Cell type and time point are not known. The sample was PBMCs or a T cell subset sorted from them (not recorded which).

CDR3 protein: CASSFTRADEQYF. DNA of the CDR3: TGTGCCAGCAGCTTCACCAGGGCCGACGAGCAGTACTTC. The V gene is TRBV7-9, the J gene TRBJ2-7, with D possibly TRBD1 on 5 matching bases. This CDR3 contains 13 residues. Trimming shortened V by 3 bases and J by 5 bases, and 11 bases separated the two germline ends. Germline V lookup: CDR1 SEHNR, CDR2 FQNEAQ (reference sequence).